These T cell receptor beta chains were read from a single sample in a study of cytomegalovirus exposure and HLA in healthy donors. The data were produced by immunoSEQ multiplex PCR, yet TCRdb's version contains in-frame clones alone and is incomplete. The table records more than 60,000 clones, over 65% of them present only once. Sequencing was performed on PBMCs. The receptor source for this set is a man between 40 and 49 years old in good health and CMV-seropositive. The CDR3 runs from the conserved cysteine through the conserved F or W. The D gene is left open where the match is weak. Where a row states a size, it is once, few, many or the class of an expanded clone; other rows omit it.

>TRBV5-1|TRBD1|NA|TRBJ2-7
CATTLGTESYEQYF
>TRBV6-1|NA|once|TRBJ2-5
CASVLGGGETQYF
>TRBV27|TRBD1|NA|TRBJ1-2
CASSFDRAANYGYTF
>TRBV2|TRBD1|NA|TRBJ1-2
CASSEFQTGSQGYTF
>TRBV9|NA|NA|TRBJ1-2
CASSVGLRDGTAGGYTF
>TRBV7-9|NA|medium-sized|TRBJ1-1
CASSFEGVGTEAFF
>TRBV6-1|TRBD1|NA|TRBJ1-2
CASSFDRDYGYTF
>TRBV15|NA|NA|TRBJ1-4
CATSRGGGRATNEKLFF
>TRBV11-2|NA|NA|TRBJ2-1
CASSLGGSLNEQFF
>TRBV6-1|NA|few|TRBJ1-1
CASSDGRGRGEAFF
>TRBV4-2|NA|NA|TRBJ2-7
CASSLLKVTTRDGGEQYF
>TRBV4-2|NA|NA|TRBJ1-1
CASSQETGVAEAFF
>TRBV20-1|NA|few|TRBJ1-2
CSASPGNGYTF
>TRBV19|TRBD1|NA|TRBJ2-1
CASSMTGQGAYNEQFF
>TRBV5-4|NA|few|TRBJ2-1
CASSLVGGPHNEQFF
>TRBV5-1|NA|NA|TRBJ2-2
CASRAGTPLGGELFF
>TRBV19|TRBD2|NA|TRBJ2-5
CASRRAHMTSGRGETQYF
>TRBV30|NA|NA|TRBJ2-1
CAWSVDSGRNEQFF
>TRBV6-1|NA|NA|TRBJ2-5
CASSEDTGPQETQYF
>TRBV9|NA|NA|TRBJ2-1
CASSVDGSSGEQFF
>TRBV14|NA|once|TRBJ2-1
CASRGSGPYNEQFF
>TRBV29-1|TRBD1|NA|TRBJ1-2
CSVSKTGTGADGGYTF
>TRBV19|TRBD2|few|TRBJ2-3
CASRRTGLAGATDTQYF
>TRBV4-1|NA|NA|TRBJ1-1
CASSQDLATVSLDPGTEAFF
>TRBV2|TRBD1|NA|TRBJ1-1
CASSGDRTDTEAFF
>TRBV6-1|NA|NA|TRBJ2-5
CASTLDGSQETQYF
>TRBV19|NA|NA|TRBJ2-3
CASSSSGSGNTDTQYF
>TRBV7-5|NA|NA|TRBJ1-1
CARSLVEEAFF
>TRBV27|TRBD1|NA|TRBJ1-5
CASSLSTGVNQPQHF
>TRBV4-2|TRBD2|NA|TRBJ2-3
CASSQDPGGGAADTQYF
>TRBV10-1|NA|few|TRBJ2-3
CASSEGQIGTDTQYF
>TRBV2|TRBD2|once|TRBJ2-7
CASSRGGNEQYF
>TRBV6-4|NA|NA|TRBJ1-6
CASSEAGVGNSPLHF
>TRBV21-1|NA|NA|TRBJ1-5
CASSKTSLPGTGEGSNQPQHF
>TRBV6-5|TRBD1|NA|TRBJ1-3
CASRKGQATGNTIYF
>TRBV7-8|TRBD1|NA|TRBJ2-7
CASSRTGDVGEQYF
>TRBV6-6|NA|NA|TRBJ2-7
CASTSRGEQYF